The clone carrying this TCR beta chain was counted between two and nine times. With V trimmed by 5 bases and J by 8 bases, 10 bases remained unmatched. This CDR3 contains 15 residues. The germline V gene encodes CDR1 SGHRS and CDR2 YFSETQ. The data belong to a study of blood T cell repertoires in COVID-19. Overall study context: Donors in the United States, Italy and Spain gave samples during acute or convalescent COVID-19. T cells, B-cell-depleted T cells, or PBMCs provided the cDNA or gDNA that served as material.

Per the study methods: Estimated nucleated cell counts came from reference gene primer amplification. The assay was immunoSEQ multiplex PCR, and TCRdb's table has in-frame clones only and misses some. Clonal size and the V and J genes are those of that table, whereas D and trimming came from the DNA. Counted here are about 73,000 clones, around 83% occurring once; the ten biggest clones make up less than 8%. The chain combines TRBV5-1 with TRBJ1-4; 9 bases are shared with TRBD1. The receptor was isolated from a woman aged 60-75 years with acute or convalescent COVID-19. Sequenced input: peripheral blood. The CDR3 bases are TGCGCCAGCAGTTCCACAGGGGGCGCGGGAGAAAAACTGTTTTTT. It specifies CASSSTGGAGEKLFF.